This T cell receptor beta chain comes out of a study of T cell repertoires in cytomegalovirus infection. Overall study: Evidence of both CMV infection and a matching HLA type came from public TCR beta signatures.

V was pared by 4 bases and J by 3 bases, with 16 bases between. This CDR3 has 15 residues. CDR1 SEHNR and CDR2 FQNEAQ come from the germline V gene (reference sequence). This clonotype occurred a few times. Its antigen is still unknown. Study observations and caveats: Cumulated frequencies of public TCR beta families served to identify carriers of CMV plus the relevant HLA. In two of eight donors, the top clonotype was HLA-C-restricted CMV-specific.

TCRdb re-analysed the reads in MiXCR, keeping a single row per CDR3 protein. The sample records approximately 180,000 distinct CDR3 sequences, approximately 18% being singletons. The origin of this receptor is a human donor in good health (CMV status not recorded). Some clones in this sample may be carry-over from other donors' samples. This sequence joins TRBV7-9 and TRBJ2-7; D may be TRBD1 (6 bases). Specimen: CD8+ T cells from PBMCs. CDR3 loop: CASSSETGAYYEQYF. CDR3 nucleotide sequence: TGTGCCAGCAGCTCAGAGACAGGAGCCTACTACGAGCAGTACTTC.